Sequencing of this T cell receptor beta chain was carried out in a study of blood T cells in healthy people across ages. A sample-barcoded 5' primer and a J-beta primer mix were used in a second PCR of roughly 6 to 11 cycles. There were at least 3 million CDR3-containing paired-end reads obtained from each sample. TCRdb processed the 5' RACE reads anew with MiXCR; each CDR3 protein has one entry. The table has roughly 1,300,000 distinct CDR3 sequences, approximately 60% seen once. The ends were cut back, 11 bases at V and 2 bases at J, with 16 bases in the middle. The CDR3 totals 13 residues. The V gene's germline CDR1 is MNHNS and CDR2 SASEGT. In its sample, this clonotype was seen a few times.

The sequence was obtained from a man aged 18 to 29 in good health. Source material: blood. The V and J genes are TRBV6-1 and TRBJ2-7, with a weak D call TRBD2 (5 bases). CDR3 region: CALRESGTYEQYF. The CDR3 DNA reads as TGTGCCTTAAGGGAGTCGGGGACCTACGAGCAGTACTTC.